Listed here are 13 T cell receptor beta chains from one sample, sequenced in a study of blood T cell repertoires in COVID-19. Measured with immunoSEQ multiplex PCR; TCRdb has only the in-frame clones, and not every one. The profile shows about 46,000 clones, about 92% of them singletons. The sequenced sample consisted of peripheral blood. The receptors were gathered from a man between 65 and 85 years old with active COVID-19.

The rearrangement links TRBV11-2 to TRBJ1-4, with 7 positions matching TRBD1. This CDR3 has 15 amino acids. Trimming took 5 bases from V and 3 from J; bases not matched to a gene: 6. Germline V gene data show CDR1 as SGHAT and CDR2 as FQNNGV. The CDR3 region has the DNA TGTGCCAGCAGCCCAGGCGGGACAGCTAATGAAAAACTGTTTTTT. This encodes CASSPGGTANEKLFF.

V gene TRBV18 combines with J gene TRBJ1-3, with a weak D call TRBD1 (5 bases). V dropped 6 bases and J dropped 2 bases, with 23 bases sitting between them. The CDR3 length is 18 residues. In germline, CDR1 is KGHSH, CDR2 LQKENI. This chain's CDR3 is CASSSLLGGGKAGNTIYF. CDR3 bases: TGTGCCAGCTCGTCACTTCTGGGGGGAGGAAAAGCTGGAAACACCATATATTTT.

This clone occurred once. CDR3 bases: TGTGCCAGCAGCAAACAGGGGGCGTCCGGAAACACCATATATTTT. This encodes CASSKQGASGNTIYF. The J gene is TRBJ1-3, the V gene TRBV7-6, with 9 bases identical to TRBD1. Germline trimming cut 5 bases from V and 4 bases from J; bases unmatched to any gene: 6. The CDR3 spans 15 residues. CDR1 is SGHVS and CDR2 is FNYEAQ in the germline V gene.

The chain has TRBV10-3 and TRBJ2-3; TRBD1 matches 7 bases. From germline, CDR1 is ENHRY and CDR2 SYGVKD. The CDR3 covers 13 residues. V trimming: 10 bases; J trimming: 2 bases; junction bases outside the gene matches: 6. The CDR3 DNA reads as TGTGCCACTGGGGACAGTTACACAGATACGCAGTATTTT. This codes for CATGDSYTDTQYF.

The CDR3 sequence: CASSLDRARGETQYF. The CDR3 nucleotides read TGTGCCAGCAGCCTGGACAGGGCAAGGGGAGAGACCCAGTACTTC. The rearrangement joins TRBV7-9 to TRBJ2-5, with 8 positions matching TRBD1. The trim removed 5 bases at V and 4 bases at J, leaving 9 bases unmatched. This CDR3 contains 15 residues. Germline V gene lookup returns CDR1 SEHNR and CDR2 FQNEAQ (reference sequence).

V and J are TRBV13 and TRBJ2-7, with D possibly being TRBD1 (6 bases). Germline values: CDR1 PRHDT, CDR2 FYEKMQ (reference sequence). The CDR3 totals 15 residues. V gave up 5 bases and J gave up 0 bases, with 14 bases separating them. The CDR3 coding sequence is TGTGCCAGCAGCGGGGGCGTCACCCGCTCCTACGAGCAGTACTTC. This sequence encodes CASSGGVTRSYEQYF. The full variable domain, with the rest looked up from reference TRBV13 and TRBJ2-7, is AAGVIQSPRHLIKEKRETATLKCYPIPRHDTVYWYQQGPGQDPQFLISFYEKMQSDKGSIPDRFSAQQFSDYHSELNMSSLELGDSALYFCASSGGVTRSYEQYFGPGTRLTVT.

The chain links TRBV6-2 or TRBV6-3 to TRBJ2-3; 11 positions agree with TRBD2. The V gene's germline CDR1 is MNHEY and CDR2 SVGEGT. J lost 0 bases, V lost 5 bases, and 7 bases had no gene match. This CDR3 spans 17 amino acids. CDR3 DNA sequence: TGTGCCAGCAGTCGTAGACTAGCGGGACGAAGCACAGATACGCAGTATTTT. Amino acid sequence: CASSRRLAGRSTDTQYF.

The chain couples TRBV18 to TRBJ2-3; 9 bases are shared with TRBD1. Germline trimming cut 3 bases from V and 3 bases from J; bases unmatched to any gene: 4. The CDR3 length is 15 residues. Per the germline V gene, CDR1 is KGHSH and CDR2 is LQKENI. CDR3 sequence (DNA): TGTGCCAGCTCACCCCAACAGGGGGCAACAGATACGCAGTATTTT. The encoded protein is CASSPQQGATDTQYF.

The chain has TRBV7-3 and TRBJ2-1; TRBD2 matches 8 bases. Germline CDR1 reads SGHTA; CDR2 reads FQGTGA. The CDR3 is made up of 16 amino acids. The ends lost 2 bases at V and 0 bases at J; junction bases unmatched: 3. CDR3 in amino acids: CASSLGGTSSYNEQFF. The DNA of the CDR3 is TGTGCCAGCAGCTTAGGCGGGACTAGCTCCTACAATGAGCAGTTCTTC. Full variable domain (rest looked up from reference TRBV7-3 and TRBJ2-1): GAGVSQTPSNKVTEKGKYVELRCDPISGHTALYWYRQSLGQGPEFLIYFQGTGAADDSGLPNDRFFAVRPEGSVSTLKIQRTERGDSAVYLCASSLGGTSSYNEQFFGPGTRLTVL.

The genes are TRBV29-1 and TRBJ1-1; D remains ambiguous. Trimming stripped 6 bases from V and 5 bases from J, with 10 bases between. Germline CDR1 is SQVTM and CDR2 is ANQGSEA. The CDR3 has 11 residues. The CDR3 bases are TGCAGCGTGAGCCCCGGGACTGAAGCTTTCTTT. Translated, it gives CSVSPGTEAFF.

The rearrangement uses TRBV13 and TRBJ1-3; D is perhaps TRBD1 (6 bases). Trimming pared 1 base from V and 0 bases from J, leaving 13 bases between. Germline assignment: CDR1 PRHDT and CDR2 FYEKMQ (reference sequence). The CDR3 covers 17 residues. CDR3 coding DNA: TGTGCCAGCAGCTTAGATCCAGGGGCCAACTCTGGAAACACCATATATTTT. It yields the protein CASSLDPGANSGNTIYF.

This clone occurred once. The chain combines TRBV9 with TRBJ2-3; 10 bases are shared with TRBD2. The length of the CDR3 is 15 residues. J gave up 1 base and V 4 bases, and 3 bases lay outside the gene matches. The germline gives CDR1 SGDLS, CDR2 YYNGEE. The CDR3 DNA is TGTGCCAGCAGCCCTGGGACTAGCGGCACAGATACGCAGTATTTT. It codes for CASSPGTSGTDTQYF.

This clone was counted once. The V call is TRBV15, the J call TRBJ2-5; TRBD2 aligns across 7 bases. The CDR3 has 15 amino acids. The germline V gene has CDR1 LNHNV and CDR2 YYDKDF (reference sequence). Trimming cost V 0 bases and J 6 bases; bases outside gene matches: 7. The CDR3 DNA is TGTGCCACCAGCAGAGAGCGGGGGAGAGCTAAGACCCAGTACTTC. It codes for CATSRERGRAKTQYF.